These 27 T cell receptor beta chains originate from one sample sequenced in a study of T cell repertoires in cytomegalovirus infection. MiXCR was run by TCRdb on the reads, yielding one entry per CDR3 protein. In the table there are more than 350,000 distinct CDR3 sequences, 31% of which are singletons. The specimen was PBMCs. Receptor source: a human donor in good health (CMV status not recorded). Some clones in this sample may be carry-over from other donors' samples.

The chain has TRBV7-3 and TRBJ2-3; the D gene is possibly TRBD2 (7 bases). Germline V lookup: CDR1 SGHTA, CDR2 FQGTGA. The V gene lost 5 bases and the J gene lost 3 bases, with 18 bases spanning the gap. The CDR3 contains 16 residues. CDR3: CASSPLAGAQTDTQYF. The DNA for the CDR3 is TGTGCCAGCAGCCCTCTTGCGGGGGCGCAGACAGATACGCAGTATTTT.

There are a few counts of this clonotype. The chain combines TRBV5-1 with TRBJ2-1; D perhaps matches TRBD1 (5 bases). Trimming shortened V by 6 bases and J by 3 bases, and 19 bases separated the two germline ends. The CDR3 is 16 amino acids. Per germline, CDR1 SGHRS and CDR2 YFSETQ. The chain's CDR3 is CASIQGPRALYNEQFF. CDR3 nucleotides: TGCGCCAGCATTCAAGGACCCAGGGCCCTCTACAATGAGCAGTTCTTC.

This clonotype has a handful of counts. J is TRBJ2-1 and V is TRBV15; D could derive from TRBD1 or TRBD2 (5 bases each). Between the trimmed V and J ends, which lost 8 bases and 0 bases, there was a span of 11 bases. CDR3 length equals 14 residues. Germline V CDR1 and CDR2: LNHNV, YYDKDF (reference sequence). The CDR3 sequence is CATSGANSYNEQFF. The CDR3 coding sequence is TGTGCCACCTCCGGGGCCAACTCCTACAATGAGCAGTTCTTC. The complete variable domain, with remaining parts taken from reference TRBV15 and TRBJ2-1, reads DAMVIQNPRYQVTQFGKPVTLSCSQTLNHNVMYWYQQKSSQAPKLLFHYYDKDFNNEADTPDNFQSRRPNTSFCFLDIRSPGLGDTAMYLCATSGANSYNEQFFGPGTRLTVL.

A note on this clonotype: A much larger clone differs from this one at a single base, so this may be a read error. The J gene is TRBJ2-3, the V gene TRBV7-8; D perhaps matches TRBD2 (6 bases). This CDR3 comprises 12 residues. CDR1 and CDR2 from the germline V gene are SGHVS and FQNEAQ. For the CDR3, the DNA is TGTGCCAGCAGCTTACCGGGAGATACGAAGTATTTT. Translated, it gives CASSLPGDTKYF. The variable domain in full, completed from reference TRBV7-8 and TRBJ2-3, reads GAGVSQSPRYKVAKRGQDVALRCDPISGHVSLFWYQQALGQGPEFLTYFQNEAQLDKSGLPSDRFFAERPEGSVSTLKIQRTQQEDSAVYLCASSLPGDTKYFGPGTRLTVL.

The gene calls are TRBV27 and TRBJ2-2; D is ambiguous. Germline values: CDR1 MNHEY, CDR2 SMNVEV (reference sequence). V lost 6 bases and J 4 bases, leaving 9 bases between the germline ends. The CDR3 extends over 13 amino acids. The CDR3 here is CASRSEGTGELFF. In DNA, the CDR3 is TGTGCCAGCAGATCCGAAGGCACCGGGGAGCTGTTTTTT.

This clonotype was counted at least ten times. CDR3 nucleotides: TGTGCCAGCAGTGATCCGGGAGTAGCGGTTTTGAATACGCAGTATTTT. Translating it yields CASSDPGVAVLNTQYF. The genes are TRBV2 and TRBJ2-3, with a possible D match to TRBD2 (6 bases). The V end was cut by 3 bases, the J end by 7 bases, with 20 bases between. Germline V gives CDR1 SNHLY, CDR2 FYNNEI. The CDR3 is 16 residues long.

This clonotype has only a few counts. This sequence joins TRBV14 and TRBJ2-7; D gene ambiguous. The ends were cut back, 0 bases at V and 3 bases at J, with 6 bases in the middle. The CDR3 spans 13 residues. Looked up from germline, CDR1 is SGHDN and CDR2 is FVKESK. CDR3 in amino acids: CASSQEGYYEQYF. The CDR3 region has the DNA TGTGCCAGCAGCCAAGAGGGCTACTACGAGCAGTACTTC.

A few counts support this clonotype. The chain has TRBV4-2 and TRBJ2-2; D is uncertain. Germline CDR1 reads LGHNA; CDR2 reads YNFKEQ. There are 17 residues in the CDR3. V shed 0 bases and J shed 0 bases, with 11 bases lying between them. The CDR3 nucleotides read TGTGCCAGCAGCCAAGAAATGGGCAGCGCGAACACCGGGGAGCTGTTTTTT. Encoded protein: CASSQEMGSANTGELFF.

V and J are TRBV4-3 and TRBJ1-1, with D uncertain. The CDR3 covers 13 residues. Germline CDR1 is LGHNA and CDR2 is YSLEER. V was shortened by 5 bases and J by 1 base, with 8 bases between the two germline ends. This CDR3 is CASSFEQNTEAFF. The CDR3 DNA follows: TGCGCCAGCAGCTTTGAGCAGAACACTGAAGCTTTCTTT.

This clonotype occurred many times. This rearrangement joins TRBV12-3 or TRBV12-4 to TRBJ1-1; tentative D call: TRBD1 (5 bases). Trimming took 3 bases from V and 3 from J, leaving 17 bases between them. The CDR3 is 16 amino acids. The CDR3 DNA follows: TGTGCCAGCAGTTTCAGGGTTGTAATACGGGACACTGAAGCTTTCTTT. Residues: CASSFRVVIRDTEAFF.

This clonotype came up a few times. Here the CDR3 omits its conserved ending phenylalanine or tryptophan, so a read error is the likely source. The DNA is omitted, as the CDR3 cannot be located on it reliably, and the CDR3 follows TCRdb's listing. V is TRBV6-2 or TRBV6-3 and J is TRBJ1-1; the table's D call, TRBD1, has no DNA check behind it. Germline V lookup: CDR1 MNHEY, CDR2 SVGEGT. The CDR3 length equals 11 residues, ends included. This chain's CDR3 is CASSYGTRISI.

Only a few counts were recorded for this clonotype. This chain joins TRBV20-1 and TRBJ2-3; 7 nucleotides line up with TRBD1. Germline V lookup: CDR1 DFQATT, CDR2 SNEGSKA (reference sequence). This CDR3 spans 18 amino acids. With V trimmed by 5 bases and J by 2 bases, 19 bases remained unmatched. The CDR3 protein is CSAPALLIGTAATDTQYF. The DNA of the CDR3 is TGCAGTGCTCCCGCCCTTTTGATCGGGACAGCCGCCACAGATACGCAGTATTTT.

CDR3 residues: CATGGQGAGEQYF. The CDR3 DNA is TGTGCCACGGGAGGACAGGGGGCGGGAGAGCAGTACTTC. The chain couples TRBV10-3 to TRBJ2-7, with 11 nucleotides matching TRBD1. The junction had 9 bases not matched to a gene; V was cut back by 10 bases and J by 7 bases. Per the germline V gene, CDR1 is ENHRY and CDR2 is SYGVKD. CDR3 size: 13 residues.

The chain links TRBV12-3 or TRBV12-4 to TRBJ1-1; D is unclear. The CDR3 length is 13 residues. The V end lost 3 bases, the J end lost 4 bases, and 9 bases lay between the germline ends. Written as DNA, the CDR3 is TGTGCCAGCAGTTTGAAGGCGGGCACTGAAGCTTTCTTT. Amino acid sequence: CASSLKAGTEAFF.

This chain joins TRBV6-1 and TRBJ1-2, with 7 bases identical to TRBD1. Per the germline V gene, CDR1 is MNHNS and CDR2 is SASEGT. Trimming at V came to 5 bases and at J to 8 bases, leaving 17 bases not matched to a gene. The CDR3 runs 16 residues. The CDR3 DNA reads TGTGCCAGCAGTCCCGGGACAGCCCGAAACCCGGTGGGCTACACCTTC. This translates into CASSPGTARNPVGYTF.

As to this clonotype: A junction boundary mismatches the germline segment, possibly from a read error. The CDR3 DNA reads TGTGCCACCAGCGAACAGGCAGCTGAATCTTTCTTT. This sequence encodes CATSEQAAESFF. This sequence joins TRBV15 and TRBJ1-1; possible D gene TRBD1, 5 bases. This CDR3 has 12 residues. CDR1 is LNHNV, CDR2 YYDKDF, per germline (reference sequence).

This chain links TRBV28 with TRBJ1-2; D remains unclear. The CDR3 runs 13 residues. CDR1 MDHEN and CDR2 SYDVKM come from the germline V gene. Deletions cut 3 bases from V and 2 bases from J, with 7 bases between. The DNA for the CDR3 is TGTGCCAGCAGTTTCGCCACGAACTATGGCTACACCTTC. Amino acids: CASSFATNYGYTF.

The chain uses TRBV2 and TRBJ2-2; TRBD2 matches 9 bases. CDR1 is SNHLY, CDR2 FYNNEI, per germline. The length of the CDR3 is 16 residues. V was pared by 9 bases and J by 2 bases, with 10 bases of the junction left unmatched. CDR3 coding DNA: TGTGCCAGTGGGTTTAGCGGGAGCCTTAACACCGGGGAGCTGTTTTTT. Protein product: CASGFSGSLNTGELFF.

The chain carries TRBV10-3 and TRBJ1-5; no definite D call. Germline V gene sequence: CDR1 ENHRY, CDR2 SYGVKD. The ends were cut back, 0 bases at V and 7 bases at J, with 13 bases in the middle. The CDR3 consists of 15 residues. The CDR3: CAISESAGPLQPQHF. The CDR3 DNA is TGTGCCATCAGTGAGTCGGCAGGACCTTTGCAGCCCCAGCATTTT.

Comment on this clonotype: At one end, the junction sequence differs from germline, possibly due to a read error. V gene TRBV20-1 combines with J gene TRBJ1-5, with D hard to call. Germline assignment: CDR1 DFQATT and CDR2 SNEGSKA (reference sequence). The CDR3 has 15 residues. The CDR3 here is CSAPDRRAGNHPQHF. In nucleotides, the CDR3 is TGCAGTGCTCCCGACCGCAGAGCAGGCAATCATCCCCAGCATTTT.

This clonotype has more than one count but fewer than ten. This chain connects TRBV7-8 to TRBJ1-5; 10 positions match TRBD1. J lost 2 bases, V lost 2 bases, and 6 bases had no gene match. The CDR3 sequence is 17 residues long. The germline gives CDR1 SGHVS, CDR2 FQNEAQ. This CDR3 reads CASSLTRDRGGNQPQHF. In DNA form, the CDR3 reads TGTGCCAGCAGCTTAACCCGGGACAGGGGTGGCAATCAGCCCCAGCATTTT.

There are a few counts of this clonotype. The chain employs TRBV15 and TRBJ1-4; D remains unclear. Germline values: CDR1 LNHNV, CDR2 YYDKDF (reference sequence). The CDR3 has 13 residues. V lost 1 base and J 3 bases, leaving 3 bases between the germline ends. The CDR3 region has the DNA TGTGCCACCAGCAGAGGCGCTAATGAAAAACTGTTTTTT. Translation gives CATSRGANEKLFF.

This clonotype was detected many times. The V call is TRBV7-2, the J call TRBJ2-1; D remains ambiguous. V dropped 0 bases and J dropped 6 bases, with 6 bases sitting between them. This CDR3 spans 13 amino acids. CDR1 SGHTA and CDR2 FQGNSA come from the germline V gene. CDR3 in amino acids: CASSLARSNEQFF. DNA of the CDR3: TGTGCCAGCAGCTTAGCCCGATCCAATGAGCAGTTCTTC.

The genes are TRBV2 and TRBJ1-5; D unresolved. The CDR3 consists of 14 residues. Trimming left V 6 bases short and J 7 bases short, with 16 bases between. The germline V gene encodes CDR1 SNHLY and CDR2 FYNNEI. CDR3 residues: CASRATGSGQPQHF. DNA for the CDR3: TGTGCCAGCAGAGCCACGGGGAGCGGGCAGCCCCAGCATTTT.

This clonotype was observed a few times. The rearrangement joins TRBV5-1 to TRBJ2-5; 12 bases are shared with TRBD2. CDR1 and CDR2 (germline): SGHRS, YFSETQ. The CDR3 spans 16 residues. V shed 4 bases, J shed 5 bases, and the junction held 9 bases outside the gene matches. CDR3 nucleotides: TGCGCCAGCAGCGCTGGACTAGCGGGGCCGGGGGAGACCCAGTACTTC. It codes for CASSAGLAGPGETQYF. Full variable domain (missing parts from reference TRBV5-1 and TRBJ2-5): KAGVTQTPRYLIKTRGQQVTLSCSPISGHRSVSWYQQTPGQGLQFLFEYFSETQRNKGNFPGRFSGRQFSNSRSEMNVSTLELGDSALYLCASSAGLAGPGETQYFGPGTRLLVL.

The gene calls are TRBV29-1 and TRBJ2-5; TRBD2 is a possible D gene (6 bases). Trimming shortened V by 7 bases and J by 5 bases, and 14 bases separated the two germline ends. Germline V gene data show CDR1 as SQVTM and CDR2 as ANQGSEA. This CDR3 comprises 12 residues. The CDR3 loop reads CSATGDWETQYF. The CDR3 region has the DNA TGCAGCGCAACGGGAGATTGGGAGACCCAGTACTTC.

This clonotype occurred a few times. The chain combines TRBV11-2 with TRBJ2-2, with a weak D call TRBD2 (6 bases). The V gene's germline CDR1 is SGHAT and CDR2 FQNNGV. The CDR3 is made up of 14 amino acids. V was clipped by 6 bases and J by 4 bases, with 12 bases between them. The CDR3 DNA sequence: TGTGCCAGCAGACCTACGGGACTCACCGGGGAGCTGTTTTTT. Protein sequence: CASRPTGLTGELFF.